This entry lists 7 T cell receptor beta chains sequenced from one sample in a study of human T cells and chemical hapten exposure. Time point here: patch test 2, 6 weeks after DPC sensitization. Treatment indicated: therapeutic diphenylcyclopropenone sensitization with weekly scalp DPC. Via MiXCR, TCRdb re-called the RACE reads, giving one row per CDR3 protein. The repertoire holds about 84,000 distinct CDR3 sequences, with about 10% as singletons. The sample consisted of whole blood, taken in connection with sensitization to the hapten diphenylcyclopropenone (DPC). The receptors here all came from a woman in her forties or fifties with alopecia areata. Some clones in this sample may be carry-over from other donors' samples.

This chain's CDR3 is CAISGGQVTQETQYF. As DNA, the CDR3 is TGTGCCATCAGTGGCGGACAGGTGACCCAAGAGACCCAGTACTTC. This chain joins TRBV10-3 and TRBJ2-5; 7 positions agree with TRBD1. V lost 4 bases to trimming and J lost 1 base; unmatched junction nucleotides: 6. The germline V gene encodes CDR1 ENHRY and CDR2 SYGVKD. The CDR3 consists of 15 residues.

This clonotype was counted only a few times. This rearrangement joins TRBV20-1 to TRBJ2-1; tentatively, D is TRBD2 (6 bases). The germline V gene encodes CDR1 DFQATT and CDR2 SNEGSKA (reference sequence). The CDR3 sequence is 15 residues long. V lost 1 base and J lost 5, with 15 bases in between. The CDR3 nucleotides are TGCAGTGCTAGAGTTAGGTGGGAGCGGGACAATGAGCAGTTCTTC. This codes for CSARVRWERDNEQFF.

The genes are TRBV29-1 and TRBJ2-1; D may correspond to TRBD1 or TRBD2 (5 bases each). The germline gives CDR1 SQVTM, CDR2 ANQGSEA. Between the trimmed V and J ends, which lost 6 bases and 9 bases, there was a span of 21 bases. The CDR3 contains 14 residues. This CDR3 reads CSVPGSGTVGEQFF. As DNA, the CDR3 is TGCAGCGTGCCGGGTTCAGGGACGGTCGGTGAGCAGTTCTTC.

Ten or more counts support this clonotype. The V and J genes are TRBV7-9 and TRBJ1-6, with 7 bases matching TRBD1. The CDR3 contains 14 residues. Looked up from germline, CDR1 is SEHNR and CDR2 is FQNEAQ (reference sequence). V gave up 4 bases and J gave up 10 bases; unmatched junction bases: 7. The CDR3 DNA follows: TGTGCCAGCAGCTCGACAGGGTGGGGCTCACCCCTCCACTTT. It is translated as CASSSTGWGSPLHF.

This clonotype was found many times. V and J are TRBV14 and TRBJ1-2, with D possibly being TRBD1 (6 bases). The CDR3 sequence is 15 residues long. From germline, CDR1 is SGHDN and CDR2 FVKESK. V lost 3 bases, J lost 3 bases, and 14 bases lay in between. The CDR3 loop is CASSHLQGRDYGYTF. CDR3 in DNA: TGTGCCAGCAGCCACCTACAGGGACGGGACTATGGCTACACCTTC.

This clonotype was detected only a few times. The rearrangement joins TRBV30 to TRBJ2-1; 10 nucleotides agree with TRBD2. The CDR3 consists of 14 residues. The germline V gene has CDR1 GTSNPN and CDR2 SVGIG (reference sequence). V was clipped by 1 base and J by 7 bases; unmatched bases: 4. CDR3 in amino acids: CAWSALAGENEQFF. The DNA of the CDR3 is TGTGCCTGGAGTGCCCTAGCGGGAGAAAATGAGCAGTTCTTC.

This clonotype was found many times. CDR3 in DNA: TGCAGTGCTAAAGGCCGACTCCGGGACGCGGAAGCTAACTATGGCTACACCTTC. Its translation is CSAKGRLRDAEANYGYTF. This chain links TRBV20-1 with TRBJ1-2, with D tentatively TRBD1 (5 bases). The CDR3 totals 18 residues. With 4 bases removed from V and 0 bases from J, the gap between germline ends came to 24 bases. Germline loops: CDR1 DFQATT, CDR2 SNEGSKA (reference sequence).